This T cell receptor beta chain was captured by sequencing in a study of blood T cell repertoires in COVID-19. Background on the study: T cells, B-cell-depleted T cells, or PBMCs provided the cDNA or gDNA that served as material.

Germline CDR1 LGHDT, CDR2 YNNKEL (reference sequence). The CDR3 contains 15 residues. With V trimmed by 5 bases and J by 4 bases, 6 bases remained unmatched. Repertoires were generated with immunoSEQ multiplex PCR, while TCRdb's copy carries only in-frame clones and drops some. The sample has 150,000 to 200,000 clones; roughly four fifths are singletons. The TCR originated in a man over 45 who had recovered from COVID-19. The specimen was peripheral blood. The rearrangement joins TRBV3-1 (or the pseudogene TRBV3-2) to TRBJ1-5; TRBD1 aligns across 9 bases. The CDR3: CASSYGQGRNQPQHF. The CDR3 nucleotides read TGTGCCAGCAGCTATGGACAGGGGAGGAATCAGCCCCAGCATTTT.